These 27 T cell receptor beta chains share one sample of origin, sequenced in a study of Graves' ophthalmopathy and Graves' hyperthyroidism. RNA transcripts yielded amplified TCR beta CDR3 regions. Amplification began with first-round RT-PCR using HTBI primers, then second-round multiplex PCR was performed. Each CDR3 protein is one row after TCRdb ran MiXCR on the multiplex PCR reads. This sample has roughly 350,000 distinct CDR3 sequences, with about 15% found just once. The sequenced material came from peripheral blood. These receptors were taken from an adult woman with stable Graves' hyperthyroidism.

The DNA of the CDR3 is TGTGCCAGCAGCGACGGTCCTTCGTTGAACACTGAAGCTTTCTTT. Amino acid sequence: CASSDGPSLNTEAFF. This rearrangement joins TRBV28 to TRBJ1-1; no firm D call. Trimming took 6 bases from V and 0 from J, leaving 14 bases between them. The germline V gene has CDR1 MDHEN and CDR2 SYDVKM. This CDR3 has 15 amino acids.

In its sample, this clonotype was seen many times. CDR3 in DNA: TGTGCCAGCCTAGAGACAGCCTATGGCTACACCTTC. This codes for CASLETAYGYTF. V gene TRBV28 combines with J gene TRBJ1-2, with D perhaps TRBD1 (5 bases). V lost 8 bases and J 4 bases, leaving 11 bases between the germline ends. The CDR3 extends over 12 amino acids. Germline loops: CDR1 MDHEN, CDR2 SYDVKM.

The J gene is TRBJ1-5, the V gene TRBV4-1, with D possibly TRBD1 on 5 matching bases. CDR3 length equals 15 residues. The V end lost 4 bases, the J end lost 8 bases, and 18 bases lay between the germline ends. CDR1 is MGHRA, CDR2 YSYEKL, per germline. Here the CDR3 DNA reads TGCGCCAGCAGCCGGGGACCGACGCGACAGAAGCCCCAGCATTTT. Translated, it gives CASSRGPTRQKPQHF.

This clonotype appeared many times. The genes are TRBV5-4 and TRBJ2-5; 10 bases are shared with TRBD2. In germline, CDR1 is SGHNT, CDR2 YYREEE (reference sequence). Trimming removed 0 bases from V and 1 base from J; junction bases left unmatched: 3. The CDR3 extends over 16 amino acids. CDR3 DNA: TGTGCCAGCAGCTTGGTAGCTAGCGGGAGCCAAGAGACCCAGTACTTC. Amino acid sequence: CASSLVASGSQETQYF. Combining the CDR3 with reference TRBV5-4 and TRBJ2-5 gives the whole variable domain ETGVTQSPTHLIKTRGQQVTLRCSSQSGHNTVSWYQQALGQGPQFIFQYYREEENGRGNFPPRFSGLQFPNYSSELNVNALELDDSALYLCASSLVASGSQETQYFGPGTRLLVL.

This clonotype was seen ten or more times. The chain uses TRBV5-1 and TRBJ1-5; TRBD1 agrees at 7 bases. Germline values: CDR1 SGHRS, CDR2 YFSETQ. The junction had 2 bases not matched to a gene; V was cut back by 0 bases and J by 5 bases. The CDR3 is made up of 14 amino acids. CDR3 residues: CASSLGRGDQPQHF. The CDR3, as DNA: TGCGCCAGCAGCTTGGGCAGGGGGGATCAGCCCCAGCATTTT.

This clonotype was seen many times. V usage is TRBV5-1 and J usage is TRBJ2-7; 10 bases map to TRBD2. Germline assignment: CDR1 SGHRS and CDR2 YFSETQ. J lost 10 bases, V lost 0 bases, and 13 bases had no gene match. The CDR3 covers 16 residues. CDR3 in amino acids: CASSLGGLAGVGRQYF. The CDR3 nucleotides read TGCGCCAGCAGCTTGGGGGGCCTAGCGGGAGTCGGTCGACAGTACTTC.

This clonotype has just a few counts. The chain is built from TRBV20-1 and TRBJ1-1; tentatively, D is TRBD1 (5 bases). The CDR3 runs to 13 residues. The germline V gene encodes CDR1 DFQATT and CDR2 SNEGSKA (reference sequence). V shed 2 bases and J shed 7 bases, with 14 bases lying between them. CDR3 protein: CSARRHQGDEAFF. The CDR3 DNA reads as TGCAGTGCTAGAAGGCATCAGGGTGATGAAGCTTTCTTT.

This clonotype was found a few times. The chain combines TRBV6-2 or TRBV6-3 with TRBJ2-2; possible D gene TRBD1, 5 bases. V dropped 6 bases and J dropped 6 bases, with 11 bases sitting between them. CDR3 length: 13 amino acids. Per the germline V gene, CDR1 is MNHEY and CDR2 is SVGEGT. CDR3 loop: CASSQGPSGELFF. CDR3 sequence (DNA): TGTGCCAGCAGCCAGGGTCCGTCCGGGGAGCTGTTTTTT.

This clonotype was found a few times. This chain joins TRBV4-1 and TRBJ2-2; weak D call: TRBD1 (6 bases). With 2 bases removed from V and 3 bases from J, the gap between germline ends came to 13 bases. The CDR3 runs to 16 residues. Germline V lookup: CDR1 MGHRA, CDR2 YSYEKL. The chain's CDR3 is CASSQPPAGDTGELFF. CDR3 in DNA: TGCGCCAGCAGCCAACCCCCGGCAGGGGACACCGGGGAGCTGTTTTTT.

This clonotype has ten or more counts. The chain couples TRBV27 to TRBJ2-7; possible D gene TRBD1, 6 bases. Germline lookup yields CDR1 MNHEY and CDR2 SMNVEV (reference sequence). The CDR3 contains 15 residues. V shed 1 base and J shed 0 bases, with 10 bases lying between them. The CDR3 loop is CASSLLTGPSYEQYF. CDR3 bases: TGTGCCAGCAGTTTATTGACAGGCCCCTCCTACGAGCAGTACTTC.

This clonotype was detected ten times or more. The chain is built from TRBV11-2 and TRBJ2-5; 7 bases match TRBD1. From germline, CDR1 is SGHAT and CDR2 FQNNGV. V trimming: 4 bases; J trimming: 8 bases; junction bases outside the gene matches: 22. The CDR3 covers 18 residues. The CDR3 nucleotides read TGTGCCAGCAGCTCCATATTGGCCGCCGGGACAGAAAAGACCACCCAGTACTTC. This encodes CASSSILAAGTEKTTQYF.

In its sample, this clonotype was seen many times. The chain uses TRBV28 and TRBJ1-5, with D possibly matching TRBD1 (5 bases). Germline assignment: CDR1 MDHEN and CDR2 SYDVKM. V gave up 4 bases and J gave up 4 bases, with 17 bases separating them. The CDR3 is 16 residues long. Written as DNA, the CDR3 is TGTGCCAGCAGTTCCTGGGGACGGGGAATGAATCAGCCCCAGCATTTT. Its protein is CASSSWGRGMNQPQHF.

This clonotype showed up many times. V gene TRBV20-1 combines with J gene TRBJ2-5; 8 nucleotides agree with TRBD2. Germline V gene data show CDR1 as DFQATT and CDR2 as SNEGSKA (reference sequence). With V trimmed by 8 bases and J by 1 base, 12 bases remained unmatched. The CDR3 loop spans 15 amino acids. As DNA, the CDR3 is TGCAGTCCGAGCGAAGCGGGGGCCATCCAAGAGACCCAGTACTTC. It is translated as CSPSEAGAIQETQYF.

This clonotype showed up many times. The chain combines TRBV12-3 or TRBV12-4 with TRBJ2-2; tentatively, D is TRBD1 (7 bases). The V end lost 7 bases, the J end lost 1 base, and 13 bases lay between the germline ends. The CDR3 loop spans 15 amino acids. CDR3 DNA: TGTGCCAGCATTGGCGGGACAGAGAACACCGGGGAGCTGTTTTTT. Amino acid sequence: CASIGGTENTGELFF.

This clonotype was counted at least ten times. The chain uses TRBV5-1 and TRBJ2-7; D is perhaps TRBD1 or TRBD2 (5 bases each). Germline lookup yields CDR1 SGHRS and CDR2 YFSETQ. The CDR3 has 16 residues. V was shortened by 0 bases and J by 4 bases, with 17 bases between the two germline ends. The CDR3: CASSLAEGPGTYEQYF. The DNA of the CDR3 is TGCGCCAGCAGCTTGGCCGAGGGACCTGGTACGTACGAGCAGTACTTC.

The table lists this clonotype with many counts. V usage is TRBV12-3 or TRBV12-4 and J usage is TRBJ1-5, with D unresolved. The V and J ends lost 8 bases and 5 bases respectively, with 16 bases between them. The CDR3 totals 14 residues. The CDR3 DNA reads TGTGCCAGCCGGTCCAGCGGTGGCTATCAGCCCCAGCATTTT. Translated: CASRSSGGYQPQHF.

This clonotype showed up many times. The chain recombines TRBV5-4 with TRBJ1-2; a weak D match, TRBD1 (6 bases). Germline V gene lookup returns CDR1 SGHNT and CDR2 YYREEE (reference sequence). The CDR3 extends over 15 amino acids. Trimming took 0 bases from V and 4 from J, leaving 13 bases between them. This CDR3 reads CASSLDPTGLYGYTF. Here the CDR3 DNA reads TGTGCCAGCAGCTTGGACCCTACAGGGCTCTATGGCTACACCTTC.

This clonotype came up many times. This chain uses TRBV18 with TRBJ2-5, with D perhaps TRBD2 (5 bases). There are 14 residues in the CDR3. From germline, CDR1 is KGHSH and CDR2 LQKENI. V was shortened by 4 bases and J by 2 bases, with 11 bases between the two germline ends. CDR3 region: CASSQEVGQETQYF. The CDR3 DNA reads TGTGCCAGCTCACAGGAGGTAGGGCAAGAGACCCAGTACTTC.

This clonotype occurred many times. The genes are TRBV7-2 and TRBJ2-2; the D gene is possibly TRBD1 (6 bases). Germline loops: CDR1 SGHTA, CDR2 FQGNSA. Between the trimmed V and J ends, which lost 0 bases and 6 bases, there was a span of 11 bases. This CDR3 spans 15 amino acids. CDR3 in amino acids: CASSLAQGSPGELFF. The CDR3, as DNA: TGTGCCAGCAGCTTAGCTCAGGGGTCCCCCGGGGAGCTGTTTTTT.

This clonotype was seen at least ten times. The gene calls are TRBV5-6 and TRBJ1-1, with D hard to call. V was pared by 1 base and J by 3 bases, with 16 bases between. In germline, CDR1 is SGHDT, CDR2 YYEEEE. The CDR3 spans 16 residues. This CDR3 reads CASSLFVLRGDTEAFF. Written as DNA, the CDR3 is TGTGCCAGCAGCTTGTTCGTCCTTCGTGGGGACACTGAAGCTTTCTTT.

Comment on this clonotype: One base away lies a much larger clone, so this may be a sequencing read error. The chain's CDR3 is CASSPTMSSYEQYF. CDR3 nucleotides: TGTGCCAGCAGCCCTACTATGTCGAGCTACGAGCAGTACTTC. The J gene is TRBJ2-7, the V gene TRBV7-2; D gene uncertain. The CDR3 is 14 residues long. The germline V gene encodes CDR1 SGHTA and CDR2 FQGNSA. Between the trimmed V and J ends, which lost 5 bases and 3 bases, there was a span of 14 bases.

In this sample, this clonotype turned up many times. This CDR3 is CSARPSGLVGELFF. CDR3 DNA: TGCAGTGCTAGGCCCAGCGGGTTGGTCGGGGAGCTGTTTTTT. The chain links TRBV20-1 to TRBJ2-2, with a possible D match to TRBD2 (6 bases). Germline V gene lookup returns CDR1 DFQATT and CDR2 SNEGSKA (reference sequence). Trimming stripped 3 bases from V and 7 bases from J, with 15 bases between. This CDR3 region has 14 residues.

This clonotype was seen many times. The gene calls are TRBV28 and TRBJ2-5; 7 bases align to TRBD1. The CDR3 totals 15 residues. In germline, CDR1 is MDHEN, CDR2 SYDVKM. With 5 bases clipped from V and 1 base from J, the junction kept 7 bases outside the gene matches. The DNA of the CDR3 is TGTGCCAGCAGTCCCGTAGGGGGCACCCAAGAGACCCAGTACTTC. It translates to CASSPVGGTQETQYF. The complete variable domain, with remaining parts taken from reference TRBV28 and TRBJ2-5, reads DVKVTQSSRYLVKRTGEKVFLECVQDMDHENMFWYRQDPGLGLRLIYFSYDVKMKEKGDIPEGYSVSREKKERFSLILESASTNQTSMYLCASSPVGGTQETQYFGPGTRLLVL.

The CDR3 region has the DNA TGTGCCAGTAGCCACAGGGGGAGGACAAACTATGGCTACACCTTC. This translates into CASSHRGRTNYGYTF. V and J are TRBV19 and TRBJ1-2, with 8 nucleotides matching TRBD1. The V and J ends lost 6 bases and 2 bases, in that order; junction bases with no gene match: 8. CDR1 and CDR2 (germline): LNHDA, SQIVND (reference sequence). CDR3 size: 15 residues.

The chain uses TRBV4-1 and TRBJ2-7, with D hard to call. Trimming left V 2 bases short and J 1 base short, with 9 bases between. This CDR3 contains 14 residues. Germline loops: CDR1 MGHRA, CDR2 YSYEKL. CDR3 nucleotide sequence: TGCGCCAGCAGCCAAACCCGGCAGTCCTACGAGCAGTACTTC. This translates into CASSQTRQSYEQYF.

Many counts were recorded for this clonotype. The chain links TRBV6-9 to TRBJ1-5; D is unresolved. CDR1 MNHGY and CDR2 SVAAGI come from the germline V gene. This CDR3 has 15 amino acids. The V end was cut by 4 bases, the J end by 0 bases, with 10 bases between. CDR3 bases: TGTGCCAGCAGTTTTGGGTGGAGTAGCAATCAGCCCCAGCATTTT. Its translation is CASSFGWSSNQPQHF.

At least ten counts were recorded for this clonotype. The chain carries TRBV29-1 and TRBJ2-5; D might be TRBD1 (6 bases). Trimming shortened V by 4 bases and J by 3 bases, and 9 bases separated the two germline ends. The CDR3 covers 12 residues. The germline V gene encodes CDR1 SQVTM and CDR2 ANQGSEA. CDR3 nucleotides: TGCAGCGTTGCAGGGGCAGAAGAGACCCAGTACTTC. Translating gives CSVAGAEETQYF. Full variable domain (rest looked up from reference TRBV29-1 and TRBJ2-5): SAVISQKPSRDICQRGTSLTIQCQVDSQVTMMFWYRQQPGQSLTLIATANQGSEATYESGFVIDKFPISRPNLTFSTLTVSNMSPEDSSIYLCSVAGAEETQYFGPGTRLLVL.